This paragraph covers one TCR beta chain sequence. The CDR3 runs 14 residues. The V and J ends lost 1 base and 6 bases respectively, with 13 bases between them. Germline CDR1 and CDR2: LNHNV and YYDKDF (reference sequence). MiXCR was run by TCRdb on the multiplex PCR reads, yielding one entry per CDR3 protein. The data hold about 12,000 distinct CDR3 sequences, with roughly 72% observed a single time. This specimen belongs to a study of breast tumors, draining lymph nodes, adjacent tissues. The specimen was tumor-adjacent breast tissue. The clonotype originates from a female donor with breast cancer. Some clones in this sample may be carry-over from other donors' samples. V usage is TRBV15 and J usage is TRBJ2-7, with D possibly matching TRBD2 (6 bases). In nucleotides, the CDR3 is TGTGCCACCAGCAGAGTCATTTCGGAGGGCGAGCAGTACTTC. It yields the protein CATSRVISEGEQYF.